This T cell receptor beta chain originates from a study of CD8 T cells in Susac syndrome. RNA, at about 0.45 to 1 ug, was reverse transcribed with random hexamers. It was immunoSEQ multiplex PCR that amplified TCR beta CDR3 across 54 Vbeta and 13 Jbeta. TCRdb processed the immunoSEQ multiplex PCR reads anew with MiXCR; each CDR3 protein has one entry. Counted here are tens of thousands of distinct CDR3 sequences, about 92% occurring once; the ten biggest clones make up about 0.53%. The authors sequenced TCR beta from blood CD8+ and CD4+ T cells. This clonotype was recorded once. The CDR3 is 14 residues long. CDR1 and CDR2 from the germline V gene are SGHVS and FQNEAQ. Trimming took 1 base from V and 3 from J, leaving 10 bases between them.

The origin of this receptor is a human donor with Susac syndrome. The sample consisted of CD4+ T cells from PBMCs. The gene calls are TRBV7-8 and TRBJ2-7; maybe TRBD1 (5 bases). The CDR3 DNA reads as TGTGCCAGCAGCTTAGTTGGGGCTAACTACGAGCAGTACTTC. Protein product: CASSLVGANYEQYF.